The table lists the clone carrying this TCR beta chain with a count of one. Its antigen is unidentified. These data belong to a study of shared clonotypes between healthy human individuals. Sequencing used immunoSEQ multiplex PCR; TCRdb keeps in-frame clones, though not all of them. Of about 380,000 clones listed, 90% to 98% are singletons. Study-level results: Sorted-subset sequencing, rarefaction showed, was incomplete despite large depth.

The sample was memory CD8+ T cells sorted from blood. Subset indicated: CD45RO+ cells pooled with CCR7-negative TemRA cells. The TCR sequence derives from a man aged 30 to 39 in good health.

CDR3 nucleotide sequence: TGTGCCAGCAGTGATCCCCAGGAGAGCGGACTTACAGATACGCAGTATTTT. This codes for CASSDPQESGLTDTQYF. The V gene is TRBV25-1, the J gene TRBJ2-3; the D gene is possibly TRBD2 (5 bases). The V gene's germline CDR1 is MGHDK and CDR2 SYGVNS. This CDR3 has 17 amino acids. V lost 3 bases, J lost 3 bases, and 19 bases lay in between.